Presented here are 11 T cell receptor beta chains from one specimen sequenced in a study of circulating and synovial CD4+ cells in juvenile arthritis. Sequencing was performed with immunoSEQ multiplex PCR; in TCRdb, only in-frame clones are kept and a portion is missing. The sample yields roughly 2,300 clones, roughly 90% seen once. The sequencing sample was made of HLA-DR+ CD4+ T cells from blood. Stated subset: circulating pathogenic-like lymphocytes, sorted as HLA-DR+CD14-CD3+CD4+CD25low/- blood T cells. These receptors came from a human donor with juvenile idiopathic arthritis.

The chain has TRBV15 and TRBJ1-4, with TRBD1 identical over 9 bases. V shed 5 bases and J 8 bases; nucleotides not matched to a gene: 9. This CDR3 contains 15 residues. The germline gives CDR1 LNHNV, CDR2 YYDKDF (reference sequence). CDR3 residues: CATSADRGLGEKLFF. Here the CDR3 DNA reads TGTGCCACCAGCGCGGACAGGGGATTAGGGGAAAAACTGTTTTTT.

The genes are TRBV11-3 and TRBJ2-7, with TRBD2 as a possible D gene (6 bases). The CDR3 covers 13 residues. The V end was cut by 1 base, the J end by 2 bases, with 6 bases between. The germline CDR1 and CDR2 sequences are SGHNT and YENEEA. CDR3 nucleotide sequence: TGTGCCAGCAGCTTAGGCGGGACCTACGAGCAGTACTTC. It codes for CASSLGGTYEQYF. The full variable domain, its missing parts supplied by reference TRBV11-3 and TRBJ2-7, is EAGVVQSPRYKIIEKKQPVAFWCNPISGHNTLYWYLQNLGQGPELLIRYENEEAVDDSQLPKDRFSAERLKGVDSTLKIQPAELGDSAVYLCASSLGGTYEQYFGPGTRLTVT.

The V call is TRBV19, the J call TRBJ1-1; no definite D call. The CDR3 has 16 residues. Trimming took off 4 bases at V and 0 bases at J, with 15 bases between the two ends. Germline values: CDR1 LNHDA, CDR2 SQIVND (reference sequence). This chain's CDR3 is CASSNRQYTMNTEAFF. The CDR3 DNA reads as TGTGCCAGTAGTAATCGGCAGTACACTATGAACACTGAAGCTTTCTTT.

This sequence joins TRBV5-1 and TRBJ1-5; D might be TRBD1 (5 bases). From germline, CDR1 is SGHRS and CDR2 YFSETQ. This CDR3 region has 16 residues. V was shortened by 4 bases and J by 0 bases, with 14 bases between the two germline ends. The CDR3 loop is CASSPDPRASNQPQHF. The CDR3 nucleotides read TGCGCCAGCAGCCCGGACCCCAGGGCTAGCAATCAGCCCCAGCATTTT.

The CDR3 DNA reads TGCGCCAGCAGCCAAGCCTGGGGACTAGCCAAAAACATTCAGTACTTC. Protein: CASSQAWGLAKNIQYF. The chain combines TRBV4-1 with TRBJ2-4; maybe TRBD2 (6 bases). CDR1 and CDR2 (germline): MGHRA, YSYEKL. The CDR3 is 16 residues long. V gave up 1 base and J gave up 0 bases, with 10 bases separating them.

The chain recombines TRBV7-2 with TRBJ2-1; 7 nucleotides line up with TRBD1. CDR1 is SGHTA and CDR2 is FQGNSA in the germline V gene. V trimming: 5 bases; J trimming: 10 bases; junction bases outside the gene matches: 14. There are 15 residues in the CDR3. The CDR3 DNA reads as TGTGCCAGCAGCGACGGACAGGACTTGGGGTGGGAGCAGTTCTTC. Residues: CASSDGQDLGWEQFF. Drawing the rest from reference TRBV7-2 and TRBJ2-1, the complete variable domain is GAGVSQSPSNKVTEKGKDVELRCDPISGHTALYWYRQSLGQGLEFLIYFQGNSAPDKSGLPSDRFSAERTGGSVSTLTIQRTQQEDSAVYLCASSDGQDLGWEQFFGPGTRLTVL.

The chain is built from TRBV27 and TRBJ1-1, with D perhaps matching TRBD1 (5 bases). Trimming shortened V by 4 bases and J by 2 bases, and 11 bases separated the two germline ends. Germline V gene sequence: CDR1 MNHEY, CDR2 SMNVEV (reference sequence). The CDR3 loop spans 14 amino acids. CDR3 DNA sequence: TGTGCCAGCAGTTCTAGGGGTCTCAACACTGAAGCTTTCTTT. It is translated as CASSSRGLNTEAFF.

J is TRBJ2-1 and V is TRBV7-3; TRBD2 agrees at 9 bases. The V gene end was trimmed by 3 bases and the J gene end by 9 bases; junction bases not matched to a gene: 9. The CDR3 is 15 residues long. Per the germline V gene, CDR1 is SGHTA and CDR2 is FQGTGA. The CDR3: CASSFGASGALEQFF. CDR3 DNA sequence: TGTGCCAGCAGCTTCGGGGCTAGCGGGGCCCTTGAGCAGTTCTTC.

The chain couples TRBV7-3 to TRBJ2-1, with TRBD2 matching 9 bases. J gave up 0 bases and V 5 bases, and 11 bases lay outside the gene matches. There are 18 residues in the CDR3. Germline V gene data show CDR1 as SGHTA and CDR2 as FQGTGA. In DNA form, the CDR3 reads TGTGCCAGCAGCACCACTCGCGGGGGGGTTAGCTCCTACAATGAGCAGTTCTTC. It yields the protein CASSTTRGGVSSYNEQFF.

The chain is built from TRBV5-1 and TRBJ1-5; perhaps TRBD1 as D (6 bases). This CDR3 comprises 15 residues. V lost 0 bases and J 0 bases, leaving 7 bases between the germline ends. The germline V gene encodes CDR1 SGHRS and CDR2 YFSETQ. CDR3 region: CASSLEGGSNQPQHF. In nucleotides, the CDR3 is TGCGCCAGCAGCTTGGAAGGGGGTAGCAATCAGCCCCAGCATTTT.

The chain joins TRBV6-5 to TRBJ2-5, with a tentative D call TRBD2 (5 bases). The CDR3 spans 13 residues. The V end was cut by 6 bases, the J end by 0 bases, with 8 bases between. CDR1 and CDR2 from the germline V gene are MNHEY and SVGAGI. The CDR3 DNA sequence: TGTGCCAGCAGCCCGGGGTACCAAGAGACCCAGTACTTC. This codes for CASSPGYQETQYF.